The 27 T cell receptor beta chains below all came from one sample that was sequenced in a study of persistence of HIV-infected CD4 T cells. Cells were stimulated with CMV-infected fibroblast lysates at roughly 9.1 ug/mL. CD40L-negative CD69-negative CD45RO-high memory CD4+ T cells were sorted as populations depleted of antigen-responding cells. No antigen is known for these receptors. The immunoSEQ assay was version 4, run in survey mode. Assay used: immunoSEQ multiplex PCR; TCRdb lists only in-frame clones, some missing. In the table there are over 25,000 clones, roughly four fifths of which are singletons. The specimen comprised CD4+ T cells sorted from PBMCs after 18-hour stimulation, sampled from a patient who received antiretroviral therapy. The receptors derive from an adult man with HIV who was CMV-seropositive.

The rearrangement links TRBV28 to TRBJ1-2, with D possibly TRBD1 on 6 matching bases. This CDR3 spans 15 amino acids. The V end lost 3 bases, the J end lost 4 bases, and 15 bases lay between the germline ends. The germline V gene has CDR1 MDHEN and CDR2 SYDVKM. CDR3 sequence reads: CASSFPGGLGYGYTF. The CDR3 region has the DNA TGTGCCAGCAGTTTCCCCGGGGGGCTAGGCTATGGCTACACCTTC.

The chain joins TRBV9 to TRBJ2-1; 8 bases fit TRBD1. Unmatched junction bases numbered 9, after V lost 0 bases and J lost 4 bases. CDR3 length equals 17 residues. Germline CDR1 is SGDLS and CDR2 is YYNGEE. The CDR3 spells CASSVEDRTGLYNEQFF. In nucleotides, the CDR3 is TGTGCCAGCAGCGTAGAGGATAGGACAGGGCTGTACAATGAGCAGTTCTTC.

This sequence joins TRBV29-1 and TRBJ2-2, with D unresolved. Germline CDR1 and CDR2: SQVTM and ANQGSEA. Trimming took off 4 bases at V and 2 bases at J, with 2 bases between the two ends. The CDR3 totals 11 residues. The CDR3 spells CSVANTGELFF. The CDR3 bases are TGCAGCGTTGCCAACACCGGGGAGCTGTTTTTT.

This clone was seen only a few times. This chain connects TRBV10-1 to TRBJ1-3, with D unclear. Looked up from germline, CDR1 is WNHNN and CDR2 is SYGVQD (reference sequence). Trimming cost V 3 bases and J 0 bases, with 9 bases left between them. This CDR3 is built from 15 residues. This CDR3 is CASSDPFSSGNTIYF. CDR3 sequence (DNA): TGCGCCAGCAGTGACCCGTTCAGCTCTGGAAACACCATATATTTT.

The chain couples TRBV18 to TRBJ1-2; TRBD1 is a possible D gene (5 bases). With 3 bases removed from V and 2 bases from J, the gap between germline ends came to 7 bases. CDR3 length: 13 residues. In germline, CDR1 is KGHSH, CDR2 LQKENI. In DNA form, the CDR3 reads TGTGCCAGCTCACCCGACAGAAACTATGGCTACACCTTC. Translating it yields CASSPDRNYGYTF.

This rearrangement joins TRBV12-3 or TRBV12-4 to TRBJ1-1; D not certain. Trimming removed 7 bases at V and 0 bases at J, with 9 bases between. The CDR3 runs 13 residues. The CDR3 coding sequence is TGTGCCAGCACGGGAGTCATGAACACTGAAGCTTTCTTT. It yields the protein CASTGVMNTEAFF.

The CDR3 protein is CASSWDTEKTF. DNA for the CDR3: TGTGCCAGCAGCTGGGACACGGAAAAGACCTTC. This chain joins TRBV5-5 and TRBJ1-2; possibly TRBD1 for D (6 bases). Trimming left V 3 bases short and J 14 bases short, with 14 bases between. This CDR3 region has 11 residues. Germline CDR1 SGHKS, CDR2 YYEKEE (reference sequence). The full variable domain, its missing parts supplied by reference TRBV5-5 and TRBJ1-2, is DAGVTQSPTHLIKTRGQQVTLRCSPISGHKSVSWYQQVLGQGPQFIFQYYEKEERGRGNFPDRFSARQFPNYSSELNVNALLLGDSALYLCASSWDTEKTFGSGTRLTVV.

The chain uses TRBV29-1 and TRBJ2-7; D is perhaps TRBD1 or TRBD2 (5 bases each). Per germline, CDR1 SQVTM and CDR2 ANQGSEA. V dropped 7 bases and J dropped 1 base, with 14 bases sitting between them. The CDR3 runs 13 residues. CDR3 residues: CSARGRWSYEQYF. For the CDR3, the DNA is TGCAGCGCTAGGGGACGGTGGTCCTACGAGCAGTACTTC.

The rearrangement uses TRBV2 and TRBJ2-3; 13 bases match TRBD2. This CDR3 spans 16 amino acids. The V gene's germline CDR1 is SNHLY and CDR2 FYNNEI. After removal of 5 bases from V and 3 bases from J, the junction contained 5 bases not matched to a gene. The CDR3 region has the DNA TGTGCCAGCAGTAGCCAGGGACTAGCGGGGACAGATACGCAGTATTTT. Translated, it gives CASSSQGLAGTDTQYF.

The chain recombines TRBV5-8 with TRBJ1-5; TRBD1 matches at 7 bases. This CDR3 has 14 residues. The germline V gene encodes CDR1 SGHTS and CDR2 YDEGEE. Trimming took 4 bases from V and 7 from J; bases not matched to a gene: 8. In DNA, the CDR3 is TGTGCCAGCAGCGCCAGACAGGGTTGGCAGCCCCAGCATTTT. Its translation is CASSARQGWQPQHF.

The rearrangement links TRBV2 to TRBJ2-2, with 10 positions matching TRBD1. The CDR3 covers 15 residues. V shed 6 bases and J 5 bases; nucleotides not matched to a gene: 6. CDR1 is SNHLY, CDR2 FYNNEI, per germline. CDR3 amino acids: CASRFDRGRTGELFF. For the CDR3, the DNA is TGTGCCAGCAGATTTGACAGGGGGCGGACCGGGGAGCTGTTTTTT.

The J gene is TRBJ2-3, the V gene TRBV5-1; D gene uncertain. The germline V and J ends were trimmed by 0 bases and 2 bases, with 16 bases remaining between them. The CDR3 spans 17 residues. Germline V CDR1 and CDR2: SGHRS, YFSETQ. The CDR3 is CASSLAWQAVYTDTQYF. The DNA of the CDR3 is TGCGCCAGCAGCTTGGCTTGGCAGGCGGTTTACACAGATACGCAGTATTTT.

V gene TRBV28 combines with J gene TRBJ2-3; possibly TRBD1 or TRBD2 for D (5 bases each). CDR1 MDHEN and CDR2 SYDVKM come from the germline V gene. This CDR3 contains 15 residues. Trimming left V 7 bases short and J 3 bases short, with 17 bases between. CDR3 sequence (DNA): TGTGCCAGCACCCTCGAGGGGCTAAGAACAGATACGCAGTATTTT. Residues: CASTLEGLRTDTQYF.

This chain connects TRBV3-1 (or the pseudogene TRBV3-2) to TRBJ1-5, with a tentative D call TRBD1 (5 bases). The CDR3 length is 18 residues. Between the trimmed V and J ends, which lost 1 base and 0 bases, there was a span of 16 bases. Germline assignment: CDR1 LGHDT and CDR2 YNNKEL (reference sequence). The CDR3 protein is CASSQGWGDHHSNQPQHF. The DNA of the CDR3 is TGTGCCAGCAGCCAAGGTTGGGGGGATCACCATAGCAATCAGCCCCAGCATTTT.

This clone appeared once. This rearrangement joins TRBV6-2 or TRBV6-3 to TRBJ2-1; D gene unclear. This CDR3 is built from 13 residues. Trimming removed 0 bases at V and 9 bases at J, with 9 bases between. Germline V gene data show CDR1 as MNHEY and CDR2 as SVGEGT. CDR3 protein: CASSYSKLGEQFF. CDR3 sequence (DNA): TGTGCCAGCAGTTACTCGAAACTGGGTGAGCAGTTCTTC.

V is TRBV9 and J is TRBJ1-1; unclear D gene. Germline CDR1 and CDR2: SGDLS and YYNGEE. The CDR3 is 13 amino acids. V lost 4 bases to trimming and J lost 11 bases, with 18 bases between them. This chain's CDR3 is CASSPPGGRSAFF. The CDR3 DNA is TGTGCCAGCAGCCCTCCCGGAGGACGATCGGCTTTCTTT.

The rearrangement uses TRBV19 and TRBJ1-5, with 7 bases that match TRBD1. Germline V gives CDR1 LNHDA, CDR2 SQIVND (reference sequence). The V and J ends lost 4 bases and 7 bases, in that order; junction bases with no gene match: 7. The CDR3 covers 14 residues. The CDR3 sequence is CASSRQGLSQPQHF. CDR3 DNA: TGTGCCAGTAGTAGACAGGGACTTTCCCAGCCCCAGCATTTT.

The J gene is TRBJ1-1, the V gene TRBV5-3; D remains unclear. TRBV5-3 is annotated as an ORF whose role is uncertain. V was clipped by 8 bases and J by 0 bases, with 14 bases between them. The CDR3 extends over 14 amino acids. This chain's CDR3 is CASYETDMNTEAFF. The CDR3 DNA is TGTGCCAGCTACGAAACCGACATGAACACTGAAGCTTTCTTT.

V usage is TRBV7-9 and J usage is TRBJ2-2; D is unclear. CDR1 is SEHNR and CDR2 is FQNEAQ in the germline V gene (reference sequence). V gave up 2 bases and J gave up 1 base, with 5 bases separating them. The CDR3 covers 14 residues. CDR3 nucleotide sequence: TGTGCCAGCAGCTTATGGGAGAACACCGGGGAGCTGTTTTTT. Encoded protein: CASSLWENTGELFF.

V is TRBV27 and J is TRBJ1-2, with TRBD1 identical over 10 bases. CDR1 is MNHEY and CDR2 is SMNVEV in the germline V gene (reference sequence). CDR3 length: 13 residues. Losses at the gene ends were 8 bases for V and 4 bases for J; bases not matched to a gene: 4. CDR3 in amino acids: CASRTGGGYGYTF. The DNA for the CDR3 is TGTGCCAGCCGGACAGGGGGTGGCTATGGCTACACCTTC.

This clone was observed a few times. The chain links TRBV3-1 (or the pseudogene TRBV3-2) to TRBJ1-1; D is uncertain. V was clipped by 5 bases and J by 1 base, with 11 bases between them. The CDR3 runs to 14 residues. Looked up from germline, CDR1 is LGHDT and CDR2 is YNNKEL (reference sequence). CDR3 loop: CASSLREENTEAFF. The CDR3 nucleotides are TGTGCCAGCAGCTTAAGGGAGGAGAACACTGAAGCTTTCTTT.

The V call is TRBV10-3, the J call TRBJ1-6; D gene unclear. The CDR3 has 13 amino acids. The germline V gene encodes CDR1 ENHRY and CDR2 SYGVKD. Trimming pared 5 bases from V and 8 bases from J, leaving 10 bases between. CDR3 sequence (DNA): TGTGCCATCAGTCCGGGAAGAGATTCACCCCTCCACTTT. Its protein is CAISPGRDSPLHF.

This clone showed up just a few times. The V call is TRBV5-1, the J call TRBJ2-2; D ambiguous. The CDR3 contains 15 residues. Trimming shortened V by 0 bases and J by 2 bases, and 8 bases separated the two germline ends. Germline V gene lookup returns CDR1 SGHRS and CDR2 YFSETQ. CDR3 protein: CASSLGAVNTGELFF. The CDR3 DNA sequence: TGCGCCAGCAGCTTGGGGGCAGTCAACACCGGGGAGCTGTTTTTT. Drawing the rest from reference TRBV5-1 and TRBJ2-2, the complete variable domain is KAGVTQTPRYLIKTRGQQVTLSCSPISGHRSVSWYQQTPGQGLQFLFEYFSETQRNKGNFPGRFSGRQFSNSRSEMNVSTLELGDSALYLCASSLGAVNTGELFFGEGSRLTVL.

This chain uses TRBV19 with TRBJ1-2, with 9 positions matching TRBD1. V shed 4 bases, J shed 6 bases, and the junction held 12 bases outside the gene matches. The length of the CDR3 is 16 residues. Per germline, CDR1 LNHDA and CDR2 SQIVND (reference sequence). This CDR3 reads CASSTIQGAVGDGYTF. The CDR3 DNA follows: TGTGCCAGTAGTACGATACAGGGGGCCGTGGGGGATGGCTACACCTTC.

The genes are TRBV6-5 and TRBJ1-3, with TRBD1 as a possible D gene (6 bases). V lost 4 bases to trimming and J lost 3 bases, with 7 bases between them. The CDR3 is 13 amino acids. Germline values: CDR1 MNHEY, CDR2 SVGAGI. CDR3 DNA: TGTGCCAGCAGTTCGACAGGTGGAAACACCATATATTTT. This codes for CASSSTGGNTIYF.

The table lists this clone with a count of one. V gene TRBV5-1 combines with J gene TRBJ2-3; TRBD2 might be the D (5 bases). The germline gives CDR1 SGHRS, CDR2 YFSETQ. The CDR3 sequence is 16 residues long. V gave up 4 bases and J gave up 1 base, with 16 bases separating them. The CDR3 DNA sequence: TGCGCCAGCAGCCCCCTCCAAGGGCGGGGCACAGATACGCAGTATTTT. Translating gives CASSPLQGRGTDTQYF.

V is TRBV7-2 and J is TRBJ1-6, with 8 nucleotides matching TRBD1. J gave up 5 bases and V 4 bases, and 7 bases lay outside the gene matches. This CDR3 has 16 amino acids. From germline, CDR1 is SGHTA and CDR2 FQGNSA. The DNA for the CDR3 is TGTGCCAGCAGCTCTAGGGGACAGGCAGATAATTCACCCCTCCACTTT. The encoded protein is CASSSRGQADNSPLHF.